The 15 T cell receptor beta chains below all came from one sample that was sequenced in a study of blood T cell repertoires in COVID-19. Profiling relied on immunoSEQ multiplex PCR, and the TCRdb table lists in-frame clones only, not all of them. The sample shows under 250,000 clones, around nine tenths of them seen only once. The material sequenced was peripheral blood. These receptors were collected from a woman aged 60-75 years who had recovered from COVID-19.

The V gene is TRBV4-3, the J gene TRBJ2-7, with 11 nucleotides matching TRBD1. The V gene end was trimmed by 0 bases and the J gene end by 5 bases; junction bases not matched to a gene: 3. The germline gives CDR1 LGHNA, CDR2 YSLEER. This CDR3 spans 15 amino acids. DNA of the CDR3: TGCGCCAGCAGCCAAGACCGGACAGGGGGCGACGAGCAGTACTTC. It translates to CASSQDRTGGDEQYF.

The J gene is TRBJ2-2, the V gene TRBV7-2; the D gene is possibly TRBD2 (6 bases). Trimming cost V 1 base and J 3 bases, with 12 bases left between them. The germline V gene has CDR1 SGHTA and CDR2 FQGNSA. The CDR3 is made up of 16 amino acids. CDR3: CASSLVAGSYTGELFF. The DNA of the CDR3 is TGTGCCAGCAGCTTAGTTGCGGGGAGTTACACCGGGGAGCTGTTTTTT.

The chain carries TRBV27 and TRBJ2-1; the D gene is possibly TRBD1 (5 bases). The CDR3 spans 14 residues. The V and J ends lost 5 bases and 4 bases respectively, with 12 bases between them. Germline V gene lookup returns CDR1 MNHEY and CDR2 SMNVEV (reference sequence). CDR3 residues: CASSPLNRYNEQFF. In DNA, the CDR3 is TGTGCCAGCAGTCCCCTAAACAGGTACAATGAGCAGTTCTTC.

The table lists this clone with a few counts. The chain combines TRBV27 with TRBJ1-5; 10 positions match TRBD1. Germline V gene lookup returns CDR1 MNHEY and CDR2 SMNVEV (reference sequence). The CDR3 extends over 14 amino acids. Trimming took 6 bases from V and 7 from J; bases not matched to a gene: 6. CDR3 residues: CASSIGTGVQPQHF. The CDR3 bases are TGTGCCAGCAGCATAGGGACAGGGGTACAGCCCCAGCATTTT.

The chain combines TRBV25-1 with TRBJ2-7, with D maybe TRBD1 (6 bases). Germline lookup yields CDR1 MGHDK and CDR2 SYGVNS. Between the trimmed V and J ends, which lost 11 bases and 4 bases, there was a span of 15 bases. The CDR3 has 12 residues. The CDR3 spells CAVQGITYEQYF. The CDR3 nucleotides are TGTGCCGTGCAGGGGATCACTTACGAGCAGTACTTC.

The CDR3, as DNA: TGCGCCAGCAGCTTGGAACGGTCCGGAGATACGCAGTATTTT. Its protein is CASSLERSGDTQYF. The V gene is TRBV5-1, the J gene TRBJ2-3; D is undetermined. Germline CDR1 SGHRS, CDR2 YFSETQ. V was cut by 0 bases and J by 5 bases, with 10 bases left in between. The CDR3 is 14 amino acids. The variable domain in full, with the rest retrieved from reference TRBV5-1 and TRBJ2-3, is KAGVTQTPRYLIKTRGQQVTLSCSPISGHRSVSWYQQTPGQGLQFLFEYFSETQRNKGNFPGRFSGRQFSNSRSEMNVSTLELGDSALYLCASSLERSGDTQYFGPGTRLTVL.

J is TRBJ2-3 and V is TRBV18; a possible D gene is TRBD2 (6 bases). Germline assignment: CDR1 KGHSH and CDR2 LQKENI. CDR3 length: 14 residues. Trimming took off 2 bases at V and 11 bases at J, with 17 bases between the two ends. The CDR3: CASSPGGTGSGQYF. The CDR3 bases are TGTGCCAGCTCACCAGGAGGGACGGGATCGGGGCAGTATTTT.

CDR3 sequence reads: CASSIYSGYTF. CDR3 bases: TGTGCCAGCAGCATATACAGTGGCTACACCTTC. This sequence joins TRBV28 and TRBJ1-2; D call uncertain. The V end was cut by 6 bases, the J end by 7 bases, with 9 bases between. The V gene's germline CDR1 is MDHEN and CDR2 SYDVKM. The CDR3 has 11 amino acids.

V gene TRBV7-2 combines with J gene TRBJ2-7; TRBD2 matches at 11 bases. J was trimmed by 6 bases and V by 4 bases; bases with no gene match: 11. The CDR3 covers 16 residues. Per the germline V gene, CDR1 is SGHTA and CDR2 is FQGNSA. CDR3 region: CASSSTLAGGLVEQYF. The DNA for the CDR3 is TGTGCCAGCAGCTCGACCTTAGCGGGGGGGCTTGTCGAGCAGTACTTC.

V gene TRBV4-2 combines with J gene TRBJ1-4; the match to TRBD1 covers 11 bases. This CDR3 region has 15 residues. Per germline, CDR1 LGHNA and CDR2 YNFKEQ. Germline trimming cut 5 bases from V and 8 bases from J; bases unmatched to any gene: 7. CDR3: CASSKPGQGAEKLFF. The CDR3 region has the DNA TGTGCCAGCAGCAAACCTGGACAGGGGGCCGAAAAACTGTTTTTT.

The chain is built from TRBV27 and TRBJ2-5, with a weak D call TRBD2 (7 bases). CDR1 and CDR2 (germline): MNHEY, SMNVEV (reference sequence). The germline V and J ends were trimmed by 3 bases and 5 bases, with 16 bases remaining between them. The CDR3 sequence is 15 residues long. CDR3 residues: CASSLQRGRGETQYF. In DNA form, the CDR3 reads TGTGCCAGCAGTTTGCAGCGGGGAAGGGGGGAGACCCAGTACTTC.

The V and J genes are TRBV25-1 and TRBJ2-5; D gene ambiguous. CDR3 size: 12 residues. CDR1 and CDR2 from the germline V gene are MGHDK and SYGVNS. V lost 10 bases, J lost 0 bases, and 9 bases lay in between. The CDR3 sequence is CATLSDQETQYF. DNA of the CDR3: TGTGCCACGTTGAGCGACCAAGAGACCCAGTACTTC.

The CDR3 loop reads CASSPPGGPQTGELFF. CDR3 nucleotides: TGTGCCAGCAGCCCTCCGGGGGGGCCACAAACCGGGGAGCTGTTTTTT. The chain employs TRBV7-3 and TRBJ2-2; the match to TRBD2 covers 8 bases. The CDR3 has 16 residues. V lost 5 bases to trimming and J lost 5 bases; unmatched junction nucleotides: 10. Germline V gene data show CDR1 as SGHTA and CDR2 as FQGTGA.

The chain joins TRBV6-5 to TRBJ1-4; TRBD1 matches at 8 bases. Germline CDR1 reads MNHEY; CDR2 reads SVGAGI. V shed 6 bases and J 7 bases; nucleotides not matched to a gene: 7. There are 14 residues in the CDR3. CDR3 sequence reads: CASRSLQGGEKLFF. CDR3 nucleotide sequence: TGTGCCAGCAGGTCTTTACAGGGGGGTGAAAAACTGTTTTTT.

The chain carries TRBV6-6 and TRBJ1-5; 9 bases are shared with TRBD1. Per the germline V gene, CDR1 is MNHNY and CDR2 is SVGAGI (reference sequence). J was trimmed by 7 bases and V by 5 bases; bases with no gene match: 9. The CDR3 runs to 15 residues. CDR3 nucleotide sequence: TGTGCCAGCAGTCCTCAGGGACAGGGTGCCCAGCCCCAGCATTTT. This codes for CASSPQGQGAQPQHF.